This T cell receptor (beta chain) comes out of a study of blood T cell repertoires in COVID-19. Overall study: COVID-19 samples collected from the United States, Italy and Spain covered acute and convalescent phases.

J was trimmed by 4 bases and V by 5 bases; bases with no gene match: 10. The CDR3 length is 16 residues. Germline V gene lookup returns CDR1 LNHNV and CDR2 YYDKDF (reference sequence). The protocol was immunoSEQ multiplex PCR, while the TCRdb copy is restricted to in-frame clones and leaves out a portion. The top ten clones hold under 6.5% of a sample with 300,000 or so clones, around nine tenths of them seen once. The TCR was taken from a woman in her twenties or thirties who had recovered from COVID-19. J is TRBJ1-2 and V is TRBV15; 10 bases fit TRBD1. Sequencing input: PBMCs or T cells enriched from blood (not recorded which). Here the CDR3 reads CATSDGTGASGYGYTF. The CDR3 DNA reads TGTGCCACCAGCGATGGGACAGGGGCTTCCGGCTATGGCTACACCTTC.